This is a list of T cell receptor beta chains from one sample in a study of T cells in Graves' hyperthyroidism and ophthalmopathy. TCRdb re-analysed the multiplex PCR reads in MiXCR, keeping a single row per CDR3 protein. The data show a few hundred thousand distinct CDR3 sequences, less than 20% seen once. The sequencing input was blood. The receptors stem from a woman aged 25 to 39 with Graves' hyperthyroidism. Each CDR3 is given with its conserved first and last residue. D genes are given only for firm matches. Only part of the rows carry a size: once, few, many, or a class if the clone is expanded.

clone size,V gene,D gene,J gene,CDR3 protein,CDR3 DNA
-,TRBV6-1,TRBD1,TRBJ1-4,CASSRGQGNEKLFF,TGTGCCAGCAGTAGGGGACAGGGGAATGAAAAACTGTTTTTT
-,TRBV19,TRBD2,TRBJ2-7,CASSRPLAGGSYEQYF,TGTGCCAGTAGTAGGCCTCTAGCGGGAGGGTCCTACGAGCAGTACTTC
-,TRBV20-1,TRBD2,TRBJ2-1,CSAIFLRASGRNNEQFF,TGCAGTGCTATATTCCTCCGAGCTAGCGGGAGAAACAATGAGCAGTTCTTC
many,TRBV28,TRBD1,TRBJ1-6,CASTSGQGTFGSQPLHF,TGTGCCAGCACCTCGGGACAGGGTACGTTCGGTTCTCAACCCCTCCACTTT
many,TRBV7-3,TRBD2,TRBJ2-3,CASSLERTSGRAFTDTQYF,TGTGCCAGCAGCCTGGAACGGACTAGCGGGAGGGCCTTTACAGATACGCAGTATTTT
many,TRBV28,-,TRBJ2-3,CASDHRGGMDTQYF,TGTGCCAGTGATCACCGCGGAGGCATGGATACGCAGTATTTT
many,TRBV28,-,TRBJ2-7,CASSLLDRGGEQYF,TGTGCCAGCAGTTTATTGGACCGTGGGGGGGAGCAGTACTTC
many,TRBV10-3,-,TRBJ2-7,CAISVDSFYEQYF,TGTGCCATCAGTGTGGACAGCTTCTACGAGCAGTACTTC
many,TRBV5-1,-,TRBJ1-1,CASSYGGLNTEAFF,TGCGCCAGCAGCTACGGGGGCTTGAACACTGAAGCTTTCTTT
few,TRBV20-1,-,TRBJ2-3,CSARGDSTDTQYF,TGCAGTGCTAGGGGGGACAGCACAGATACGCAGTATTTT
-,TRBV19,TRBD2,TRBJ2-7,CASSIGLAVEQYF,TGTGCCAGTAGTATAGGACTAGCGGTGGAGCAGTACTTC
many,TRBV5-1,-,TRBJ1-6,CASSFGEVYNSPLHF,TGCGCCAGCAGCTTCGGGGAGGTTTATAATTCACCCCTCCACTTT
many,TRBV6-5,-,TRBJ2-7,CASSYEGTGAYEQYF,TGTGCCAGCAGTTACGAGGGGACTGGAGCCTACGAGCAGTACTTC
many,TRBV27,-,TRBJ1-2,CASRRTASNYGYTF,TGTGCCAGCAGGAGGACAGCTTCTAACTATGGCTACACCTTC
many,TRBV20-1,TRBD1,TRBJ2-1,CSALSGQGGNEQFF,TGCAGTGCTTTGTCGGGACAGGGAGGGAATGAGCAGTTCTTC
few,TRBV10-1,-,TRBJ2-1,CASAPFPGLTTVNEQFF,TGCGCCAGCGCCCCATTCCCTGGCCTAACAACTGTAAATGAGCAGTTCTTC
many,TRBV28,-,TRBJ1-5,CASSGDGAPNQPQHF,TGTGCCAGCAGTGGCGATGGGGCGCCGAATCAGCCCCAGCATTTT
-,TRBV12-3/TRBV12-4,TRBD2,TRBJ2-3,CASSNGGGFDTQYF,TGTGCCAGCAGTAACGGGGGGGGCTTCGATACGCAGTATTTT
many,TRBV7-9,TRBD2,TRBJ2-1,CASSIFSGTNEQFF,TGTGCCAGCAGCATTTTTAGCGGGACCAATGAGCAGTTCTTC
few,TRBV11-2,TRBD2,TRBJ2-7,CASSLSSGGRAWSYEQYF,TGTGCCAGCAGCTTAAGTTCGGGCGGGAGGGCCTGGTCCTACGAGCAGTACTTC
-,TRBV5-4,-,TRBJ2-1,CASSSDPGRANEQFF,TGTGCCAGCAGCTCGGACCCGGGACGGGCCAATGAGCAGTTCTTC
-,TRBV7-6,-,TRBJ2-1,CASSLAAGTYNEQFF,TGTGCCAGCAGCTTAGCCGCGGGTACCTACAATGAGCAGTTCTTC
many,TRBV6-2/TRBV6-3,-,TRBJ2-5,CASSYGSGQDKVTQYF,TGTGCCAGCAGTTACGGTTCAGGGCAAGACAAGGTGACCCAGTACTTC
-,TRBV24-1,-,TRBJ2-1,CATSGPGTGYNEQFF,TGTGCCACCAGTGGCCCGGGAACAGGGTACAATGAGCAGTTCTTC
many,TRBV5-1,-,TRBJ2-1,CASSYSVTEQFF,TGCGCCAGCAGCTACTCTGTAACTGAGCAGTTCTTC
many,TRBV7-2,-,TRBJ2-5,CASSSSTEYQETQYF,TGTGCCAGCAGCTCCAGTACAGAGTACCAAGAGACCCAGTACTTC
many,TRBV20-1,-,TRBJ2-7,CSANLGDYEQYF,TGCAGTGCTAACCTTGGGGACTACGAGCAGTACTTC
-,TRBV19,-,TRBJ1-2,CASRDLLGANYGYTF,TGTGCCAGTAGGGATTTACTTGGAGCTAACTATGGCTACACCTTC